Listed below are T cell receptor beta chains from one sample, sequenced in a study of shared clonotypes between healthy human individuals. Assay: immunoSEQ multiplex PCR; the TCRdb copy retains only in-frame clones and omits some. The sample lists hundreds of thousands of clones, around 73% occurring once. Input material: memory CD4+ T cells sorted from blood. The receptors were sampled from a woman aged 25 to 39 in good health. Both conserved end residues are part of each CDR3. A D gene is named only where the DNA matches it firmly. Size is omitted from some rows. Given values are once, few, many or a class for expanded clones.

v_call	clone_size	j_call	d_call	cdr3_aa	cdr3_nt
TRBV28	NA	TRBJ1-1	TRBD1	CASSQQGTEAFF	TGTGCCAGCAGTCAACAGGGGACTGAAGCTTTCTTT
TRBV2	NA	TRBJ2-7	TRBD1	CASSGARGFYEQYF	TGTGCCAGCAGTGGGGCCAGGGGGTTCTACGAGCAGTACTTC
TRBV28	NA	TRBJ1-2	NA	CASSPPTANYGYTF	TGTGCCAGCAGTCCACCGACGGCTAACTATGGCTACACCTTC
TRBV29-1	once	TRBJ1-5	NA	CSVGTQNQPQHF	TGCAGCGTTGGGACCCAGAACCAGCCCCAGCATTTT
TRBV2	once	TRBJ2-1	TRBD1	CASSEAVRGPYNEQFF	TGTGCCAGCAGTGAAGCTGTTAGGGGGCCTTACAATGAGCAGTTCTTC
TRBV19	NA	TRBJ2-2	NA	CASSSGQFTGELFF	TGTGCCAGTAGCAGCGGCCAATTCACCGGGGAGCTGTTTTTT
TRBV29-1	NA	TRBJ2-1	TRBD1	CSVEEGTDTRNEQFF	TGCAGCGTTGAGGAAGGGACAGACACTCGGAATGAGCAGTTCTTC
TRBV18	once	TRBJ1-2	TRBD1	CASSPQTQGPYGYTF	TGTGCCAGCTCACCACAAACACAGGGGCCATATGGCTACACCTTC
TRBV29-1	NA	TRBJ1-1	TRBD1	CSGQGVAWTEAFF	TGCAGCGGACAGGGGGTGGCGTGGACTGAAGCTTTCTTT
TRBV29-1	few	TRBJ2-2	NA	CSGIKGSANTGELFF	TGCAGCGGGATTAAGGGGTCGGCGAACACCGGGGAGCTGTTTTTT
TRBV2	NA	TRBJ2-3	NA	CASSDTRGTDTQYF	TGTGCCAGCAGTGACACACGAGGCACAGATACGCAGTATTTT
TRBV28	NA	TRBJ1-4	TRBD1	CASSLSLLGTGDEKLFF	TGTGCCAGCAGTTTAAGTCTGTTGGGGACAGGGGATGAAAAACTGTTTTTT
TRBV6-6	NA	TRBJ1-2	TRBD1	CASSLQGAGGYTF	TGTGCCAGCAGTTTACAGGGGGCAGGGGGCTACACCTTC
TRBV9	few	TRBJ1-1	NA	CASSAEGRAAEAFF	TGTGCCAGCAGCGCCGAGGGTCGTGCCGCTGAAGCTTTCTTT
TRBV6-4	NA	TRBJ2-3	NA	CASSEWGLSTDTQYF	TGTGCCAGCAGTGAGTGGGGACTCTCCACAGATACGCAGTATTTT
TRBV11-2	NA	TRBJ2-7	NA	CASSPTWAYEQYF	TGTGCCAGCAGCCCCACTTGGGCCTACGAGCAGTACTTC
TRBV15	NA	TRBJ1-4	NA	CATSRLDSQNEKLFF	TGTGCCACCAGCAGGTTGGACTCACAGAATGAAAAACTGTTTTTT
TRBV5-4	once	TRBJ2-1	NA	CASSLKRGISGYHNEQFF	TGTGCCAGCAGCTTGAAACGGGGTATCAGCGGGTACCACAATGAGCAGTTCTTC
TRBV5-1	NA	TRBJ2-3	NA	CASSLAQGPSTDTQYF	TGCGCCAGCAGCCTAGCGCAGGGCCCAAGCACAGATACGCAGTATTTT
TRBV18	NA	TRBJ1-2	TRBD1	CASSPTGEGYTF	TGTGCCAGCTCACCGACAGGGGAGGGCTACACCTTC
TRBV30	NA	TRBJ1-1	NA	CAWSVRGAGAEAFF	TGTGCCTGGAGTGTCCGGGGGGCTGGCGCTGAAGCTTTCTTT
TRBV6-1	NA	TRBJ1-4	TRBD1	CASSDRVGANEKLFF	TGTGCCAGCAGCGACAGGGTAGGGGCTAATGAAAAACTGTTTTTT
TRBV29-1	NA	TRBJ2-5	NA	CSAQQGSETQYF	TGCAGCGCACAACAGGGATCAGAGACCCAGTACTTC
TRBV27	NA	TRBJ2-4	TRBD1	CASSFLGQGAWEQYF	TGTGCCAGCAGTTTTTTAGGGCAGGGGGCTTGGGAGCAGTACTTC
TRBV4-2	few	TRBJ2-2	NA	CASSQGVSQNTGELFF	TGTGCCAGCAGCCAAGGTGTGTCGCAGAACACCGGGGAGCTGTTTTTT
TRBV5-1	NA	TRBJ2-2	TRBD2	CASGGSGRSSLTGELFF	TGCGCCAGCGGGGGGAGCGGGAGGTCATCCCTCACCGGGGAGCTGTTTTTT
TRBV28	NA	TRBJ2-1	NA	CASSLIGSRVWNEQFF	TGTGCCAGCAGTTTAATAGGTAGCCGGGTATGGAATGAGCAGTTCTTC
TRBV6-6	NA	TRBJ2-5	NA	CASRDTVPETQYF	TGTGCCAGCAGGGACACAGTTCCCGAGACCCAGTACTTC
TRBV28	NA	TRBJ2-7	NA	CASSLPDPQYEQYF	TGTGCCAGCAGTTTACCCGACCCACAATACGAGCAGTACTTC
TRBV30	NA	TRBJ2-5	NA	CAWSVAGAELQYF	TGTGCCTGGAGTGTTGCCGGCGCGGAGCTCCAGTACTTC
TRBV28	NA	TRBJ1-5	NA	CASTFRDGKEEAQPQHF	TGTGCCAGCACCTTCCGGGACGGGAAGGAAGAGGCTCAGCCCCAGCATTTT
TRBV6-5	once	TRBJ2-3	TRBD1	CATLKAGGMTDTQYF	TGTGCCACCTTGAAGGCAGGGGGTATGACAGATACGCAGTATTTT
TRBV11-2	NA	TRBJ2-1	TRBD2	CASSQTRGLATYNEQFF	TGTGCCAGCAGTCAGACCCGGGGACTAGCCACCTACAATGAGCAGTTCTTC
TRBV28	NA	TRBJ2-7	TRBD2	CASQEWGGEQYF	TGTGCCAGCCAAGAATGGGGGGGCGAGCAGTACTTC
TRBV7-9	many	TRBJ1-5	NA	CASSLVAGQPQHF	TGTGCCAGCAGCTTAGTTGCAGGGCAGCCCCAGCATTTT
TRBV6-5	NA	TRBJ2-7	NA	CASSRQDTYEQYF	TGTGCCAGCAGCCGACAGGATACCTACGAGCAGTACTTC